Listed here are 27 T cell receptor beta chains from one sample, sequenced in a study of T cells in tuberculosis. Data came from immunoSEQ multiplex PCR; TCRdb stores just in-frame clones and leaves some out. The sample holds roughly 41,000 clones, about 94% seen once. What was sequenced was PBMCs. The receptors were sampled from a donor aged 10 to 29 with latent tuberculosis or without tuberculosis infection. Some clones in this sample may be carry-over from other donors' samples.

This sequence joins TRBV6-5 and TRBJ2-1; TRBD1 matches at 8 bases. The CDR3 runs to 15 residues. After removal of 4 bases from V and 6 bases from J, the junction contained 8 bases not matched to a gene. Germline V CDR1 and CDR2: MNHEY, SVGAGI. CDR3 protein: CASSSPGQGGNEQFF. The CDR3 DNA reads TGTGCCAGCAGTTCCCCAGGACAGGGAGGCAATGAGCAGTTCTTC.

The chain has TRBV5-4 and TRBJ2-2; weak D call: TRBD1 (5 bases). V lost 4 bases and J 4 bases, leaving 5 bases between the germline ends. Germline V gene data show CDR1 as SGHNT and CDR2 as YYREEE (reference sequence). The CDR3 is made up of 12 amino acids. The CDR3 reads CASSGATGELFF. The CDR3 nucleotides read TGTGCCAGCAGCGGGGCCACCGGGGAGCTGTTTTTT. Supplemented by reference TRBV5-4 and TRBJ2-2, the full variable domain reads ETGVTQSPTHLIKTRGQQVTLRCSSQSGHNTVSWYQQALGQGPQFIFQYYREEENGRGNFPPRFSGLQFPNYSSELNVNALELDDSALYLCASSGATGELFFGEGSRLTVL.

The chain joins TRBV15 to TRBJ2-2; the D is unclear. The CDR3 is 14 amino acids. V lost 6 bases and J 1 base, leaving 9 bases between the germline ends. CDR1 and CDR2 from the germline V gene are LNHNV and YYDKDF (reference sequence). As DNA, the CDR3 is TGTGCCACCAGGGCCCGACAGAACACCGGGGAGCTGTTTTTT. Its protein is CATRARQNTGELFF.

This chain uses TRBV7-2 with TRBJ2-6; 8 nucleotides agree with TRBD1. Germline V gene lookup returns CDR1 SGHTA and CDR2 FQGNSA. CDR3 size: 17 residues. Unmatched junction bases numbered 3, after V lost 0 bases and J lost 2 bases. The CDR3 here is CASSLASGGPGANVLTF. CDR3 coding DNA: TGTGCCAGCAGCTTAGCCTCAGGGGGCCCTGGGGCCAACGTCCTGACTTTC. Variable domain in full (rest from reference TRBV7-2 and TRBJ2-6): GAGVSQSPSNKVTEKGKDVELRCDPISGHTALYWYRQSLGQGLEFLIYFQGNSAPDKSGLPSDRFSAERTGGSVSTLTIQRTQQEDSAVYLCASSLASGGPGANVLTFGAGSRLTVL.

This sequence joins TRBV10-1 and TRBJ1-4, with TRBD1 matching over 7 bases. This CDR3 contains 12 residues. Per germline, CDR1 WNHNN and CDR2 SYGVQD (reference sequence). After removal of 5 bases from V and 6 bases from J, the junction contained 0 bases not matched to a gene. CDR3 region: CASSQGDEKLFF. As DNA, the CDR3 is TGCGCCAGCAGTCAGGGGGATGAAAAACTGTTTTTT.

This clone was picked up one time. The V gene is TRBV4-1, the J gene TRBJ2-1; the D gene is possibly TRBD1 (5 bases). The V gene lost 4 bases and the J gene lost 9 bases, with 7 bases spanning the gap. The germline V gene has CDR1 MGHRA and CDR2 YSYEKL. The CDR3 length is 11 residues. Here the CDR3 reads CASSRDSEQFF. The CDR3 nucleotides read TGCGCCAGCAGCCGCGACAGTGAGCAGTTCTTC.

The rearrangement uses TRBV7-8 and TRBJ2-7; TRBD1 agrees at 8 bases. V dropped 5 bases and J dropped 6; count of bases not matched to a gene: 15. The CDR3 runs 16 residues. Germline values: CDR1 SGHVS, CDR2 FQNEAQ. The CDR3 is CASSLNGQGALGEQYF. CDR3 nucleotide sequence: TGTGCCAGCAGCCTGAATGGGCAGGGGGCGCTTGGCGAGCAGTACTTC.

The chain recombines TRBV7-3 with TRBJ1-1; TRBD1 might be the D (5 bases). The V and J ends lost 1 base and 6 bases respectively, with 12 bases between them. The CDR3 is made up of 14 amino acids. Germline assignment: CDR1 SGHTA and CDR2 FQGTGA. The CDR3 sequence: CASSLNPGGPEAFF. CDR3 DNA: TGTGCCAGCAGCTTAAACCCGGGGGGACCTGAAGCTTTCTTT.

The chain joins TRBV27 to TRBJ2-7; 7 bases align to TRBD2. The CDR3 covers 18 residues. Germline assignment: CDR1 MNHEY and CDR2 SMNVEV (reference sequence). Trimming at V came to 5 bases and at J to 3 bases, leaving 19 bases not matched to a gene. The CDR3 protein is CASSPLQAGYELGYEQYV. The CDR3 region has the DNA TGTGCCAGCAGTCCTTTACAAGCGGGATATGAGCTCGGCTACGAGCAGTACGTC.

V gene TRBV7-9 combines with J gene TRBJ2-1; TRBD1 matches 8 bases. The CDR3 spans 15 residues. V shed 5 bases, J shed 12 bases, and the junction held 15 bases outside the gene matches. In germline, CDR1 is SEHNR, CDR2 FQNEAQ (reference sequence). The CDR3 protein is CASSTGTGPPRVQFF. As DNA, the CDR3 is TGTGCCAGCAGCACTGGGACAGGTCCCCCTCGGGTGCAGTTCTTC.

By share, this clone ranks as medium-sized (0.01 to 0.1%). The V gene is TRBV7-8, the J gene TRBJ1-1, with 7 bases fitting TRBD1. The germline gives CDR1 SGHVS, CDR2 FQNEAQ. Trimming at V came to 1 base and at J to 6 bases, leaving 5 bases not matched to a gene. The CDR3 has 14 residues. The CDR3 region has the DNA TGTGCCAGCAGCTTAGGACAGGGAAGGGCTGAAGCTTTCTTT. It yields the protein CASSLGQGRAEAFF.

This chain links TRBV4-1 with TRBJ2-7; TRBD2 aligns across 7 bases. V was clipped by 3 bases and J by 3 bases; unmatched bases: 2. CDR3 length equals 13 residues. Germline-derived CDR1 and CDR2 are MGHRA and YSYEKL. The CDR3 DNA reads TGCGCCAGCAGCCAGACGGGGGGCTACGAGCAGTACTTC. Protein sequence: CASSQTGGYEQYF.

CDR3 residues: CASTPGQGRNTEAFF. The DNA for the CDR3 is TGCGCCAGCACCCCGGGACAGGGTCGAAACACTGAAGCTTTCTTT. The V and J genes are TRBV4-3 and TRBJ1-1, with TRBD1 matching 9 bases. The CDR3 consists of 15 residues. Germline CDR1 LGHNA, CDR2 YSLEER. The trim removed 7 bases at V and 2 bases at J, leaving 8 bases unmatched.

The CDR3: CASSVGGAYGYTF. CDR3 in DNA: TGTGCCAGCAGCGTAGGTGGGGCCTATGGCTACACCTTC. The chain is built from TRBV9 and TRBJ1-2; perhaps TRBD1 as D (5 bases). V dropped 0 bases and J dropped 4 bases, with 7 bases sitting between them. CDR1 is SGDLS and CDR2 is YYNGEE in the germline V gene. There are 13 residues in the CDR3. The full variable domain, with the rest looked up from reference TRBV9 and TRBJ1-2, is DSGVTQTPKHLITATGQRVTLRCSPRSGDLSVYWYQQSLDQGLQFLIQYYNGEERAKGNILERFSAQQFPDLHSELNLSSLELGDSALYFCASSVGGAYGYTFGSGTRLTVV.

The genes are TRBV7-2 and TRBJ2-2, with 8 positions matching TRBD2. The V gene's germline CDR1 is SGHTA and CDR2 FQGNSA. This CDR3 is built from 16 residues. The V and J ends lost 2 bases and 1 base, in that order; junction bases with no gene match: 3. The CDR3 here is CASSLNSGENTGELFF. Here the CDR3 DNA reads TGTGCCAGCAGCTTAAATAGCGGGGAGAACACCGGGGAGCTGTTTTTT.

The chain recombines TRBV9 with TRBJ2-1; the match to TRBD2 covers 7 bases. The ends lost 1 base at V and 8 bases at J; junction bases unmatched: 12. From germline, CDR1 is SGDLS and CDR2 YYNGEE. The CDR3 consists of 16 residues. The CDR3 region is CASSVQAGRGVDEQFF. The CDR3 DNA reads TGTGCCAGCAGCGTACAGGCAGGGAGGGGTGTCGATGAGCAGTTCTTC.

This chain uses TRBV7-6 with TRBJ2-7; 8 bases align to TRBD1. The CDR3 sequence is 13 residues long. Germline V gene lookup returns CDR1 SGHVS and CDR2 FNYEAQ. V dropped 5 bases and J dropped 6; count of bases not matched to a gene: 6. The chain's CDR3 is CASSLGQGREQYV. CDR3 in DNA: TGTGCCAGCAGCCTTGGACAGGGCCGCGAGCAGTACGTC.

The rearrangement links TRBV11-2 to TRBJ2-7; 9 bases match TRBD1. V lost 5 bases, J lost 7 bases, and 12 bases stayed unmatched. Germline CDR1 SGHAT, CDR2 FQNNGV. This CDR3 comprises 15 residues. The CDR3 loop is CASSKGGQGPGEQYF. The CDR3 coding sequence is TGTGCCAGCAGCAAAGGGGGACAGGGTCCGGGAGAGCAGTACTTC.

The rearrangement links TRBV6-5 to TRBJ1-2; 8 positions agree with TRBD1. The CDR3 runs 14 residues. Germline V lookup: CDR1 MNHEY, CDR2 SVGAGI. V was pared by 6 bases and J by 3 bases, with 6 bases of the junction left unmatched. DNA for the CDR3: TGTGCCAGCAGGGGAGGACAGGGCTACTATGGCTACACCTTC. Residues: CASRGGQGYYGYTF.

This clone was seen only a few times. The chain is built from TRBV11-2 and TRBJ2-7; tentative D call: TRBD1 (5 bases). Germline V gives CDR1 SGHAT, CDR2 FQNNGV. The CDR3 totals 11 residues. The V and J ends lost 2 bases and 6 bases respectively, with 5 bases between them. CDR3 loop: CASSLRGEQYF. The CDR3 DNA follows: TGTGCCAGCAGCTTAAGGGGCGAGCAGTACTTC.

This rearrangement joins TRBV5-6 to TRBJ1-1; 7 nucleotides line up with TRBD1. V trimming: 4 bases; J trimming: 12 bases; junction bases outside the gene matches: 12. CDR3 length equals 13 residues. Germline V CDR1 and CDR2: SGHDT, YYEEEE. This chain's CDR3 is CASSQRQGLITFF. The DNA for the CDR3 is TGTGCCAGCAGCCAAAGACAGGGTTTGATAACTTTCTTT.

The chain links TRBV12-5 to TRBJ1-5; D remains unclear. In germline, CDR1 is LGHNT, CDR2 FRNRAP. This CDR3 has 17 residues. Trimming removed 0 bases from V and 1 base from J, with 13 bases in between. CDR3 sequence: CASGLVLGGNSNQPQHF. CDR3 sequence (DNA): TGTGCTAGTGGTTTGGTATTGGGAGGGAACAGCAATCAGCCCCAGCATTTT.

The chain uses TRBV30 and TRBJ1-1; no firm D call. V was pared by 1 base and J by 1 base, with 7 bases between. CDR3 length: 13 amino acids. Germline assignment: CDR1 GTSNPN and CDR2 SVGIG (reference sequence). CDR3 sequence reads: CAWSGGRNTEAFF. CDR3 coding DNA: TGTGCCTGGAGTGGAGGGCGGAACACTGAAGCTTTCTTT.

The rearrangement joins TRBV6-6 to TRBJ2-7; D perhaps matches TRBD1 (6 bases). Germline-derived CDR1 and CDR2 are MNHNY and SVGAGI (reference sequence). V gave up 5 bases and J gave up 3 bases, with 14 bases separating them. This CDR3 spans 14 amino acids. The CDR3 reads CASSLQGLFYEQYF. CDR3 nucleotide sequence: TGTGCCAGCAGTCTACAGGGATTATTCTACGAGCAGTACTTC.

This chain uses TRBV7-2 with TRBJ2-1; perhaps TRBD2 as D (5 bases). The CDR3 has 14 residues. Germline CDR1 SGHTA, CDR2 FQGNSA. V was pared by 2 bases and J by 3 bases, with 8 bases between. The CDR3: CASSLPGNYNEQFF. The CDR3 DNA reads as TGTGCCAGCAGCTTACCGGGAAACTACAATGAGCAGTTCTTC.

V usage is TRBV7-9 and J usage is TRBJ1-6; 9 bases are a match to TRBD1. The CDR3 sequence is 14 residues long. Per the germline V gene, CDR1 is SEHNR and CDR2 is FQNEAQ (reference sequence). With 3 bases clipped from V and 8 bases from J, the junction kept 2 bases outside the gene matches. The DNA of the CDR3 is TGTGCCAGCAGCTTGGGACAGGGAGATTCACCCCTCCACTTT. Translating gives CASSLGQGDSPLHF.

V usage is TRBV6-4 and J usage is TRBJ2-1, with D maybe TRBD1 (7 bases). V lost 8 bases to trimming and J lost 8 bases, with 28 bases between them. Germline CDR1 and CDR2: MRHNA and SNTAGT. CDR3 length: 17 amino acids. CDR3 sequence: CASRAEGTETFVDEQFF. CDR3 sequence (DNA): TGTGCCAGCCGGGCGGAGGGGACAGAGACTTTTGTGGATGAGCAGTTCTTC.